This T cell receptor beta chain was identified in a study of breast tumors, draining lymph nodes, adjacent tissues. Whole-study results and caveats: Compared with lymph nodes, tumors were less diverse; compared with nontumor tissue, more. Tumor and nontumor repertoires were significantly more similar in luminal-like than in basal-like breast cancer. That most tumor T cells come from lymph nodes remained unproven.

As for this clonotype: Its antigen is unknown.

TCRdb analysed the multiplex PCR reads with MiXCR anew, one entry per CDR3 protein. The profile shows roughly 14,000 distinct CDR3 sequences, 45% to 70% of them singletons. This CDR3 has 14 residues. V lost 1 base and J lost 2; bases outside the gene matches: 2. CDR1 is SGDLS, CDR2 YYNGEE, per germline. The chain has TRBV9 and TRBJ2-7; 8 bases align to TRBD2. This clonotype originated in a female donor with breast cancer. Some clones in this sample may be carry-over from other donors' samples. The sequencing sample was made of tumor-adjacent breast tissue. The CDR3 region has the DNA TGTGCCAGCAGCGTACTAGCGGGCACCTACGAGCAGTACTTC. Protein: CASSVLAGTYEQYF.